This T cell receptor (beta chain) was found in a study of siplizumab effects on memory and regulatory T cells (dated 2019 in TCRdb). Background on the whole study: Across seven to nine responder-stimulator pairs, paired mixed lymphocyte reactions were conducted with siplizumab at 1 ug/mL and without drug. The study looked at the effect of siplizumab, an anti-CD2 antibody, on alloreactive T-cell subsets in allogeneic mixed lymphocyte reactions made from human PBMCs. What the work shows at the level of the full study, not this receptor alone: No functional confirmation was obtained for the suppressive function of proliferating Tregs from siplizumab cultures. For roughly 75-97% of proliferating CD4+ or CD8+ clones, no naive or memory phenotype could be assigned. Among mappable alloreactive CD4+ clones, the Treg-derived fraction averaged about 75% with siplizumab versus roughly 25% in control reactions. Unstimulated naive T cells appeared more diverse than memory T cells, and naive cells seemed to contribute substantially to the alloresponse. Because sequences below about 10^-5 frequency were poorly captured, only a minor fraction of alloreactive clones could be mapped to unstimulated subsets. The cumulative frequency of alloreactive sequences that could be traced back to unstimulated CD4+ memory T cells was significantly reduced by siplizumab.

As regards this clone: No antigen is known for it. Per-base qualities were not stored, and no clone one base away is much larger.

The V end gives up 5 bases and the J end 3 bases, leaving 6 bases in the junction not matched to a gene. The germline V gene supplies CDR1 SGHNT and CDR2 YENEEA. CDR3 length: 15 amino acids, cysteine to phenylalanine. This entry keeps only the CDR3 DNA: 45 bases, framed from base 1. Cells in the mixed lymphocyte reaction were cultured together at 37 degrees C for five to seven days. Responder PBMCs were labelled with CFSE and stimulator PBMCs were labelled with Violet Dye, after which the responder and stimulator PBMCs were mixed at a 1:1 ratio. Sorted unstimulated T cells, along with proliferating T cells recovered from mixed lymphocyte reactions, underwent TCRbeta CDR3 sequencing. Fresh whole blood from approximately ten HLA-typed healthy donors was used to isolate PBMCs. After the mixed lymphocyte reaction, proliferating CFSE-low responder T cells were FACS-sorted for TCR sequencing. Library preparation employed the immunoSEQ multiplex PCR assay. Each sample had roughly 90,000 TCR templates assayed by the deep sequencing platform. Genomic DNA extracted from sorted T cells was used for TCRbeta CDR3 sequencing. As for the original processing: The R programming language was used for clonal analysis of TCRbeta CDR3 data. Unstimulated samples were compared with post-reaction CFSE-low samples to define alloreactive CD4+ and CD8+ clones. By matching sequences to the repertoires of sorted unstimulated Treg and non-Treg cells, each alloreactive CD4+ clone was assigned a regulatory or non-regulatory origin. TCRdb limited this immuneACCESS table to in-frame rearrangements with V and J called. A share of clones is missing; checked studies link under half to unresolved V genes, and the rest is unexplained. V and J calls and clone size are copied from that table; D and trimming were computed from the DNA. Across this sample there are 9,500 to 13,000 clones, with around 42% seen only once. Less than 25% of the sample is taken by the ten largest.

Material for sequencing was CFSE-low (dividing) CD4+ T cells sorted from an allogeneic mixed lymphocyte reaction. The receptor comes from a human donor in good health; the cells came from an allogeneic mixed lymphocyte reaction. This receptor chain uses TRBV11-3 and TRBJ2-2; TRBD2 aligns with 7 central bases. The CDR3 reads CASSPGTKHTGELFF. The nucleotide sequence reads TGTGCCAGCAGCCCCGGGACTAAGCACACCGGGGAGCTGTTTTTT. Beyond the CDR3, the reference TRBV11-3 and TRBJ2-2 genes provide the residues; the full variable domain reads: EAGVVQSPRYKIIEKKQPVAFWCNPISGHNTLYWYLQNLGQGPELLIRYENEEAVDDSQLPKDRFSAERLKGVDSTLKIQPAELGDSAVYLCASSPGTKHTGELFFGEGSRLTVL.